The next 17 T cell receptor beta chains were all read from a single sample in a study of breast tumors, draining lymph nodes, adjacent tissues. TCRdb ran MiXCR on the multiplex PCR reads and lists one entry per CDR3 protein. The sample records over 200,000 distinct CDR3 sequences, 30% to 35% being singletons. Axillary draining lymph nodes of breast cancer patients supplied the node samples. Sequences were obtained from axillary lymph node tissue. These receptors all come from a female donor with breast cancer. Some clones in this sample may be carry-over from other donors' samples.

This clonotype was counted a few times. The chain employs TRBV18 and TRBJ1-4, with a possible D match to TRBD1 (5 bases). V shed 8 bases and J shed 8 bases, with 18 bases lying between them. CDR1 and CDR2 from the germline V gene are KGHSH and LQKENI. The CDR3 contains 14 residues. The CDR3: CASRPGLGPEKLFF. The CDR3 nucleotides are TGTGCCAGCAGACCGGGACTTGGCCCGGAAAAACTGTTTTTT.

The gene calls are TRBV24-1 and TRBJ2-3, with 7 bases lining up with TRBD1. Germline V gene sequence: CDR1 KGHDR, CDR2 SFDVKD. The CDR3 sequence is 14 residues long. J was trimmed by 1 base and V by 5 bases; bases with no gene match: 2. The CDR3 reads CATSAGTGTDTQYF. In DNA form, the CDR3 reads TGTGCCACCAGTGCCGGGACAGGCACAGATACGCAGTATTTT.

The V and J genes are TRBV27 and TRBJ2-2; 10 nucleotides match TRBD1. Per germline, CDR1 MNHEY and CDR2 SMNVEV (reference sequence). This CDR3 has 18 residues. The junction had 6 bases not matched to a gene; V was cut back by 0 bases and J by 2 bases. This CDR3 reads CASSLSQGTGVNTGELFF. In nucleotides, the CDR3 is TGTGCCAGCAGTTTATCGCAAGGGACAGGGGTAAACACCGGGGAGCTGTTTTTT.

A few counts support this clonotype. This may arise from a read error, as a much more abundant clone is one base away. This chain uses TRBV6-1 with TRBJ1-6; D is perhaps TRBD1 (6 bases). CDR1 is MNHNS, CDR2 SASEGT, per germline. The CDR3 is 17 amino acids. V lost 8 bases and J 7 bases, leaving 24 bases between the germline ends. The CDR3 DNA reads as TGTGCCAGCTCTCTTGTGGCGGGGAGGGGGTTCAATTCACCCCTCCACTTT. Protein: CASSLVAGRGFNSPLHF.

At least ten counts were recorded for this clonotype. This rearrangement joins TRBV7-9 to TRBJ1-4; 7 bases are a match to TRBD1. The CDR3 covers 14 residues. Germline V gene sequence: CDR1 SEHNR, CDR2 FQNEAQ (reference sequence). Trimming cost V 2 bases and J 6 bases; bases outside gene matches: 3. CDR3 bases: TGTGCCAGCAGCTTACAGGGGGGGGATGAAAAACTGTTTTTT. This codes for CASSLQGGDEKLFF.

This clonotype was found a few times. V gene TRBV7-6 combines with J gene TRBJ1-4, with a weak D call TRBD1 (5 bases). Germline V gene lookup returns CDR1 SGHVS and CDR2 FNYEAQ. This CDR3 is 14 amino acids long. Trimming pared 1 base from V and 5 bases from J, leaving 8 bases between. CDR3 bases: TGTGCCAGCAGCTTAGGCGGGGGGAATGAAAAACTGTTTTTT. Translating gives CASSLGGGNEKLFF.

Here the CDR3 DNA reads TGTGCCAGCAGCTTAGCGAGGCGCGGACAGTCCTACGAGCAGTACTTC. Translating gives CASSLARRGQSYEQYF. The J gene is TRBJ2-7, the V gene TRBV7-8; possible D gene TRBD1, 6 bases. With 0 bases removed from V and 1 base from J, the gap between germline ends came to 13 bases. The germline CDR1 and CDR2 sequences are SGHVS and FQNEAQ. This CDR3 comprises 16 residues.

This clonotype occurred many times. In DNA form, the CDR3 reads TGCGCCAGCAGCCTTATAGGGGTCGGTCAGCCCCAGCATTTT. Translating gives CASSLIGVGQPQHF. The V gene is TRBV4-1, the J gene TRBJ1-5; D may be TRBD1 (5 bases). The V and J ends lost 4 bases and 6 bases respectively, with 13 bases between them. Germline CDR1 and CDR2: MGHRA and YSYEKL. The CDR3 is made up of 14 amino acids.

This clonotype was detected many times. The chain couples TRBV13 to TRBJ2-7; TRBD1 aligns across 8 bases. CDR3 size: 15 residues. J was trimmed by 3 bases and V by 5 bases; bases with no gene match: 9. Germline V gene sequence: CDR1 PRHDT, CDR2 FYEKMQ (reference sequence). The CDR3 protein is CASSLPDRDNYEQYF. CDR3 nucleotides: TGTGCCAGCAGCCTGCCGGACAGGGATAACTACGAGCAGTACTTC.

This clonotype was detected many times. The chain employs TRBV2 and TRBJ2-5; TRBD1 agrees at 8 bases. There are 13 residues in the CDR3. The germline V gene encodes CDR1 SNHLY and CDR2 FYNNEI. The V gene end was trimmed by 6 bases and the J gene end by 1 base; junction bases not matched to a gene: 1. The CDR3: CASSGQGQETQYF. The CDR3, as DNA: TGTGCCAGCAGCGGACAGGGCCAAGAGACCCAGTACTTC.

This clonotype was detected a few times. The chain employs TRBV11-2 and TRBJ2-5; D unresolved. Looked up from germline, CDR1 is SGHAT and CDR2 is FQNNGV. The CDR3 has 13 amino acids. Trimming shortened V by 5 bases and J by 2 bases, and 9 bases separated the two germline ends. CDR3 in DNA: TGTGCCAGCAGCCTCGCTCATCAAGAGACCCAGTACTTC. Its translation is CASSLAHQETQYF.

This clonotype was found many times. The chain links TRBV4-1 to TRBJ2-5; 7 bases agree with TRBD2. Germline V gene sequence: CDR1 MGHRA, CDR2 YSYEKL. V shed 1 base, J shed 0 bases, and the junction held 5 bases outside the gene matches. The CDR3 loop spans 16 amino acids. As DNA, the CDR3 is TGCGCCAGCAGCCAAGGGGGACTACAGTACCAAGAGACCCAGTACTTC. This codes for CASSQGGLQYQETQYF.

This clonotype occurred a few times. A much larger clone differs from this one at a single base, so this may be a read error. No conserved phenylalanine or tryptophan ends this CDR3, so it is likely a read error. The rearrangement joins TRBV24-1 to TRBJ2-5; perhaps TRBD2 as D (6 bases). This CDR3 comprises 18 residues. The V gene's germline CDR1 is KGHDR and CDR2 SFDVKD. The V gene lost 0 bases and the J gene lost 7 bases, with 23 bases spanning the gap. CDR3: CATSDLRSDGGDRMTQYL. CDR3 DNA: TGTGCCACCAGTGATTTGAGATCGGACGGGGGAGATAGGATGACCCAGTACCTC.

The table lists this clonotype with many counts. The genes are TRBV2 and TRBJ2-3; unclear D gene. V shed 6 bases and J shed 3 bases, with 7 bases lying between them. The CDR3 is 12 residues long. The germline gives CDR1 SNHLY, CDR2 FYNNEI. CDR3 in DNA: TGTGCCAGCAGGGAAAATACAGATACGCAGTATTTT. Translation gives CASRENTDTQYF.

Regarding this clonotype: A much larger clone differs from this one at a single base, so this may be a read error. This chain connects TRBV7-3 to TRBJ2-3; the match to TRBD2 covers 7 bases. Germline CDR1 reads SGHTA; CDR2 reads FQGTGA. This CDR3 spans 17 amino acids. CDR3 loop: CASSLAGAASSTDPQYF. DNA for the CDR3: TGTGCCAGCAGCTTAGCGGGAGCTGCTTCTAGCACAGATCCGCAGTATTTT.

This clonotype was picked up many times. The V gene is TRBV11-1, the J gene TRBJ1-4, with 11 bases lining up with TRBD1. The CDR3 runs to 14 residues. J was trimmed by 8 bases and V by 6 bases; bases with no gene match: 5. Germline V gives CDR1 SGHAT, CDR2 FQDESV (reference sequence). The CDR3 loop is CASSPDRGHEKLFF. CDR3 DNA sequence: TGTGCCAGCAGTCCGGACAGGGGGCACGAAAAACTGTTTTTT.

This clonotype was observed a few times. The rearrangement uses TRBV24-1 and TRBJ2-1, with 9 bases identical to TRBD1. This CDR3 is 18 amino acids long. Germline CDR1 reads KGHDR; CDR2 reads SFDVKD. J lost 7 bases, V lost 2 bases, and 14 bases had no gene match. The CDR3 reads CATSDSSSGTGRKNEQFF. As DNA, the CDR3 is TGTGCCACCAGTGATTCCAGCTCCGGGACAGGGAGGAAGAATGAGCAGTTCTTC.